One and the same sample provided the 4 T cell receptor beta chains below, sequenced in a study of cytomegalovirus exposure and HLA in healthy donors. Primers included in the PCR were 60 Vbeta and 13 Jbeta primers. Libraries were prepared by immunoSEQ multiplex PCR; TCRdb keeps only in-frame clonotypes and omits some of them. This repertoire includes about 79,000 clones. The source material was PBMCs. The receptors shown here come from a man aged 30 to 45 in good health and CMV-seronegative.

The rearrangement joins TRBV5-5 to TRBJ1-6; D unresolved. V was shortened by 4 bases and J by 0 bases, with 5 bases between the two germline ends. The germline gives CDR1 SGHKS, CDR2 YYEKEE (reference sequence). This CDR3 contains 14 residues. CDR3 bases: TGTGCCAGCAGCCCCAGCTCCTATAATTCACCCCTCCACTTT. The encoded protein is CASSPSSYNSPLHF.

The V gene is TRBV7-8, the J gene TRBJ2-1; unclear D gene. The CDR3 consists of 11 residues. Germline CDR1 and CDR2: SGHVS and FQNEAQ. V was trimmed by 0 bases and J by 10 bases, leaving 4 bases between them. The CDR3 DNA reads as TGTGCCAGCAGCTTAGCGCGGGAGCAGTTCTTC. Translated: CASSLAREQFF.

The chain has TRBV5-6 and TRBJ2-7; D may be TRBD1 (6 bases). The germline V gene encodes CDR1 SGHDT and CDR2 YYEEEE. V dropped 2 bases and J dropped 1 base, with 10 bases sitting between them. The CDR3 runs to 14 residues. This chain's CDR3 is CASSFRGRSYEQYF. In DNA, the CDR3 is TGTGCCAGCAGCTTCAGGGGCCGGTCCTACGAGCAGTACTTC.

V is TRBV19 and J is TRBJ1-1, with D tentatively TRBD1 (6 bases). V was clipped by 7 bases and J by 0 bases, with 18 bases between them. The germline V gene has CDR1 LNHDA and CDR2 SQIVND (reference sequence). The CDR3 runs 16 residues. The DNA of the CDR3 is TGTGCCAGTACTACCGCCTACAGGGACATGAACACTGAAGCTTTCTTT. Its protein is CASTTAYRDMNTEAFF. The full variable domain, with the rest looked up from reference TRBV19 and TRBJ1-1, is DGGITQSPKYLFRKEGQNVTLSCEQNLNHDAMYWYRQDPGQGLRLIYYSQIVNDFQKGDIAEGYSVSREKKESFPLTVTSAQKNPTAFYLCASTTAYRDMNTEAFFGQGTRLTVV.